The rows below give T cell receptor beta chains drawn from one sample of a study of Ad26.COV2.S vaccination and SARS-CoV-2 variants. The protocol was immunoSEQ multiplex PCR, while the TCRdb copy is restricted to in-frame clones and leaves out a portion. The sample includes about 350,000 clones, about 89% of them seen just once. Sequencing used peripheral blood, obtained in a trial of Ad26.COV2.S vaccine versus placebo. Receptor source: a person aged 18-65 years who received the Ad26.COV2.S COVID-19 vaccine or a placebo. CDR3s include the opening cysteine and the closing phenylalanine or tryptophan. Fields, in order: D gene, J gene, clone size, V gene, CDR3 protein, CDR3 DNA. D genes are given only for firm matches. For some rows the clone size is stated as once, few or many, or as a class when expanded; others skip it.

NA TRBJ2-7 NA TRBV7-2 CASSSTKGRSSYEQYF TGTGCCAGCAGCTCGACGAAAGGGCGCTCTTCCTACGAGCAGTACTTC
TRBD1 TRBJ2-5 NA TRBV3-1/TRBV3-2 CASSQDPDRVIETQYF TGTGCCAGCAGCCAAGACCCGGACAGGGTGATTGAGACCCAGTACTTC
TRBD2 TRBJ2-1 NA TRBV7-8 CASSLAISGGSYNEQFF TGTGCCAGCAGCTTAGCGATTAGCGGGGGGAGCTACAATGAGCAGTTCTTC
NA TRBJ2-3 NA TRBV3-1/TRBV3-2 CASSHINTDTQYF TGTGCCAGCAGCCATATTAACACAGATACGCAGTATTTT
NA TRBJ2-1 NA TRBV14 CASSPLTGSYNEQFF TGTGCCAGCAGCCCTTTGACAGGCTCCTACAATGAGCAGTTCTTC
TRBD2 TRBJ2-2 once TRBV7-9 CASSLARTSGRANTGELFF TGTGCCAGCAGCTTAGCGCGTACTAGCGGGAGAGCGAACACCGGGGAGCTGTTTTTT
NA TRBJ1-2 NA TRBV3-1/TRBV3-2 CASSQDGWVNYGYTF TGTGCCAGCAGCCAAGATGGCTGGGTTAACTATGGCTACACCTTC
NA TRBJ1-5 NA TRBV3-1/TRBV3-2 CASTPISHSNQPQHF TGTGCCAGCACCCCGATCTCCCATAGCAATCAGCCCCAGCATTTT
TRBD1 TRBJ1-2 NA TRBV6-5 CASSSTGGGYGYTF TGTGCCAGCAGTTCGACAGGGGGTGGCTATGGCTACACCTTC
TRBD2 TRBJ2-5 once TRBV11-2 CASSSLAGGTETQYF TGTGCCAGCAGCTCCCTAGCGGGGGGGACAGAGACCCAGTACTTC
NA TRBJ2-3 NA TRBV6-4 CASSDSPLTSSLSTDTQYF TGTGCCAGCAGTGACTCCCCCTTAACTAGCTCCCTAAGCACAGATACGCAGTATTTT
TRBD1 TRBJ2-1 NA TRBV5-1 CASSRWTGTYNEQFF TGCGCCAGCAGCCGATGGACAGGGACGTACAATGAGCAGTTCTTC
TRBD2 TRBJ2-7 NA TRBV6-5 CASGGAGGAYEQYF TGTGCCAGCGGAGGGGCGGGGGGAGCCTACGAGCAGTACTTC
NA TRBJ1-4 NA TRBV28 CASNLQGRSSNEKLFF TGTGCCAGCAATCTACAGGGAAGGAGCTCTAATGAAAAACTGTTTTTT
TRBD1 TRBJ1-1 NA TRBV5-1 CASSPQGVHSFF TGCGCCAGCAGCCCCCAGGGGGTGCATTCCTTCTTT
NA TRBJ2-3 NA TRBV7-2 CASSLSWVQSDTQYF TGTGCCAGCAGCTTATCCTGGGTTCAGTCAGATACGCAGTATTTT
TRBD2 TRBJ2-1 few TRBV11-3 CASSLGLAGDPLGNEQFF TGTGCCAGCAGCTTAGGGCTAGCGGGAGATCCGCTAGGGAATGAGCAGTTCTTC
TRBD1 TRBJ2-3 NA TRBV5-5 CASSLWRQGPPDTQYF TGTGCCAGCAGCTTGTGGAGACAGGGACCCCCCGATACGCAGTATTTT
TRBD2 TRBJ2-7 few TRBV11-3 CASSLDSSGSYEQYF TGTGCCAGCAGCTTAGATTCTAGCGGGAGCTACGAGCAGTACTTC
TRBD1 TRBJ2-1 NA TRBV9 CASSVEGQDDNEQFF TGTGCCAGCAGCGTGGAGGGACAGGACGACAATGAGCAGTTCTTC
NA TRBJ1-1 NA TRBV4-1 CASSQVTTRGTEAFF TGCGCCAGCAGCCAGGTTACAACTCGGGGCACTGAAGCTTTCTTT
NA TRBJ1-3 NA TRBV9 CASSVSGTKGNTIYF TGTGCCAGCAGCGTTTCCGGGACGAAAGGAAACACCATATATTTT
TRBD1 TRBJ2-2 NA TRBV5-1 CASSHLPGQDANTGELFF TGCGCCAGCAGCCACCTACCCGGACAGGACGCGAACACCGGGGAGCTGTTTTTT
NA TRBJ2-7 once TRBV14 CASSQASVGEQYF TGTGCCAGCAGCCAAGCCTCCGTGGGGGAGCAGTACTTC
TRBD1 TRBJ1-1 NA TRBV18 CASSLGTGHNEAFF TGTGCCAGCTCCCTCGGGACAGGGCACAATGAAGCTTTCTTT
NA TRBJ1-3 NA TRBV19 CASSEQASNTIYF TGTGCCAGTAGTGAACAGGCATCGAACACCATATATTTT
NA TRBJ2-5 once TRBV7-9 CASSFSQRETQYF TGTGCCAGCAGCTTTTCACAGAGGGAGACCCAGTACTTC
TRBD1 TRBJ1-5 NA TRBV7-2 CARTHRGSAEPQHF TGTGCCAGAACTCACAGGGGGTCCGCGGAGCCCCAGCATTTT
NA TRBJ1-1 once TRBV5-6 CASSLAGQNTEAFF TGTGCCAGCAGCTTGGCGGGACAAAACACTGAAGCTTTCTTT
NA TRBJ1-4 few TRBV11-2 CASSLERGEKLFF TGTGCCAGCAGCTTAGAGAGGGGTGAAAAACTGTTTTTT
NA TRBJ2-3 once TRBV19 CASSNVRDTQYF TGTGCCAGTAGTAATGTTCGGGATACGCAGTATTTT
NA TRBJ1-2 NA TRBV7-2 CASSSTTGSYGYTF TGTGCCAGCAGCTCAACGACAGGTTCCTATGGCTACACCTTC
TRBD1 TRBJ2-4 NA TRBV5-8 CASNRDRERSKNIQYF TGTGCCAGCAATCGGGACAGAGAGAGGTCCAAAAACATTCAGTACTTC
TRBD1 TRBJ2-5 once TRBV19 CASSRQGARETQYF TGTGCCAGTAGCCGACAGGGGGCCAGGGAGACCCAGTACTTC
TRBD2 TRBJ2-4 few TRBV28 CASRSGTSGRHIQYF TGTGCCAGCAGATCGGGGACTAGCGGACGGCACATTCAGTACTTC
NA TRBJ1-1 NA TRBV7-9 CASSPSSRHPNTEAFF TGTGCCAGCAGCCCCAGTTCACGGCACCCGAACACTGAAGCTTTCTTT
NA TRBJ1-1 NA TRBV19 CASSMGTGTEAFF TGTGCCAGTAGTATGGGGACGGGTACTGAAGCTTTCTTT
TRBD1 TRBJ2-7 NA TRBV28 CASQPTGRDSEQYF TGTGCCAGCCAACCGACAGGGCGAGATTCCGAGCAGTACTTC
TRBD2 TRBJ2-7 NA TRBV28 CASLGGVVAPYEQYF TGTGCCAGCCTGGGGGGGGTTGTGGCACCCTACGAGCAGTACTTC